This entry lists 10 T cell receptor beta chains sequenced from one sample in a study of T cells in localized non-small cell lung cancer. Profiled with immunoSEQ multiplex PCR; TCRdb holds only in-frame clones, not every one. The repertoire holds 25,000 to 30,000 clones, roughly 86% seen once, with 6% to 7% in the top ten. The sample was peripheral blood, taken before any cancer treatment. Receptors were obtained from a male donor older than 55 with stage I lung adenocarcinoma.

This clone has only a few counts. The chain couples TRBV2 to TRBJ1-5; D is unresolved. Germline V gene lookup returns CDR1 SNHLY and CDR2 FYNNEI. The CDR3 is made up of 11 amino acids. V was clipped by 1 base and J by 8 bases, with 3 bases between them. The CDR3 spells CASSEGKPQHF. DNA for the CDR3: TGTGCCAGCAGTGAAGGGAAGCCCCAGCATTTT.

The genes are TRBV2 and TRBJ2-2, with 9 bases identical to TRBD1. The V gene's germline CDR1 is SNHLY and CDR2 FYNNEI. V trimming: 5 bases; J trimming: 2 bases; junction bases outside the gene matches: 9. The CDR3 extends over 17 amino acids. The CDR3 is CASSKRDRARNTGELFF. DNA for the CDR3: TGTGCCAGCAGTAAAAGGGACAGGGCCAGAAACACCGGGGAGCTGTTTTTT.

The chain combines TRBV28 with TRBJ1-6, with 12 bases that match TRBD1. This CDR3 is 18 amino acids long. CDR1 MDHEN and CDR2 SYDVKM come from the germline V gene. V trimming: 6 bases; J trimming: 0 bases; junction bases outside the gene matches: 6. The chain's CDR3 is CASSLLGQGASYNSPLHF. CDR3 nucleotides: TGTGCCAGCAGCCTTCTGGGACAGGGGGCCTCCTATAATTCACCCCTCCACTTT.

The sample holds one count of this clone. V is TRBV18 and J is TRBJ2-3; 10 bases fit TRBD2. This CDR3 spans 15 amino acids. J gave up 3 bases and V 3 bases, and 3 bases lay outside the gene matches. CDR1 is KGHSH, CDR2 LQKENI, per germline. The chain's CDR3 is CASSPPLAGTDTQYF. As DNA, the CDR3 is TGTGCCAGCTCACCCCCACTAGCGGGGACAGATACGCAGTATTTT.

The chain couples TRBV9 to TRBJ2-2; the D is unclear. The V gene lost 4 bases and the J gene lost 0 bases, with 13 bases spanning the gap. Germline CDR1 and CDR2: SGDLS and YYNGEE. This CDR3 is built from 16 residues. CDR3: CASSKLQGSNTGELFF. CDR3 in DNA: TGTGCCAGCAGCAAGTTGCAAGGGTCGAACACCGGGGAGCTGTTTTTT.

The chain couples TRBV5-3 to TRBJ1-5; TRBD1 might be the D (5 bases). TRBV5-3 counts as an open reading frame of uncertain function. V shed 8 bases and J shed 7 bases, with 22 bases lying between them. The CDR3 is 15 amino acids. The CDR3 spells CASSQDWGNRQPQHF. In DNA, the CDR3 is TGTGCCAGCAGCCAAGATTGGGGTAACAGGCAGCCCCAGCATTTT.

By sample fraction, this clone is medium-sized. The rearrangement joins TRBV5-1 to TRBJ1-3, with TRBD1 matching 12 bases. Unmatched junction bases numbered 6, after V lost 2 bases and J lost 0 bases. The CDR3 contains 18 residues. Germline CDR1 reads SGHRS; CDR2 reads YFSETQ. The DNA for the CDR3 is TGCGCCAGCAGCTTAGGGACAGGGGGCCTTAACTCTGGAAACACCATATATTTT. Its protein product is CASSLGTGGLNSGNTIYF.

The chain employs TRBV19 and TRBJ2-2; 8 bases line up with TRBD1. The CDR3 is made up of 15 amino acids. J gave up 4 bases and V 5 bases, and 6 bases lay outside the gene matches. Germline loops: CDR1 LNHDA, CDR2 SQIVND (reference sequence). The CDR3 region has the DNA TGTGCCAGTAGTTCGGGACAGGATCTCACCGGGGAGCTGTTTTTT. Its translation is CASSSGQDLTGELFF.

The chain uses TRBV28 and TRBJ2-1; no clear D gene. Germline CDR1 MDHEN, CDR2 SYDVKM. This CDR3 has 16 residues. V was cut by 5 bases and J by 0 bases, with 14 bases left in between. This chain's CDR3 is CASSTPAESSYNEQFF. CDR3 sequence (DNA): TGTGCCAGCAGTACCCCTGCGGAAAGCTCCTACAATGAGCAGTTCTTC. Using reference TRBV28 and TRBJ2-1 for the parts outside the CDR3, the full variable domain is DVKVTQSSRYLVKRTGEKVFLECVQDMDHENMFWYRQDPGLGLRLIYFSYDVKMKEKGDIPEGYSVSREKKERFSLILESASTNQTSMYLCASSTPAESSYNEQFFGPGTRLTVL.

The gene calls are TRBV11-2 and TRBJ2-2; tentatively, D is TRBD1 (7 bases). There are 15 residues in the CDR3. Trimming removed 3 bases at V and 5 bases at J, with 13 bases between. Germline CDR1 reads SGHAT; CDR2 reads FQNNGV. The CDR3 protein is CASSFPTGRTGELFF. In nucleotides, the CDR3 is TGTGCCAGCAGCTTCCCGACAGGGAGGACCGGGGAGCTGTTTTTT.